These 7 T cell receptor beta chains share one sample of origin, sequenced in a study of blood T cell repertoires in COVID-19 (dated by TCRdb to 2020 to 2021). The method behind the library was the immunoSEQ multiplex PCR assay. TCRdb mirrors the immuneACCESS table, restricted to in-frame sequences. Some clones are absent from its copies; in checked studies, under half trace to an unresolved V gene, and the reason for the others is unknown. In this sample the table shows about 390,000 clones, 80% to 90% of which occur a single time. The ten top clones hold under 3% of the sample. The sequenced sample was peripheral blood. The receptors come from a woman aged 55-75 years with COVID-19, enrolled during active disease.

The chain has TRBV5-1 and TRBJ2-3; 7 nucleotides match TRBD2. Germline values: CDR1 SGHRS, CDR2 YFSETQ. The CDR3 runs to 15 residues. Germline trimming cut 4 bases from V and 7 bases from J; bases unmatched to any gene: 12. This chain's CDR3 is CASSVSGGRGNTQYF. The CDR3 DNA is TGCGCCAGCAGCGTATCCGGGGGGAGAGGGAATACGCAGTATTTT.

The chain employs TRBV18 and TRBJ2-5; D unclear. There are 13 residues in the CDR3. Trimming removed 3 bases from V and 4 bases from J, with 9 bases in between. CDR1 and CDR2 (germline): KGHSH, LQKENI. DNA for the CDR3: TGTGCCAGCTCACCGGCCATATCAGAGACCCAGTACTTC. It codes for CASSPAISETQYF.

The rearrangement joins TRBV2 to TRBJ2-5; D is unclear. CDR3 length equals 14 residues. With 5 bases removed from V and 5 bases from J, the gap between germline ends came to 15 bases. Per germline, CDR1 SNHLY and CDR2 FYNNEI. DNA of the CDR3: TGTGCCAGCAGTAAAAGAGGAACCGCGGAGACCCAGTACTTC. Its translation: CASSKRGTAETQYF.

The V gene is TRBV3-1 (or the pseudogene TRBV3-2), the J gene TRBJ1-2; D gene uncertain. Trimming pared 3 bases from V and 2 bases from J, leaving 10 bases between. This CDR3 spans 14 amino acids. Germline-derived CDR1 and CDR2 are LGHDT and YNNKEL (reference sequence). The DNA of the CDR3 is TGTGCCAGCAGCCATGAGCGGGGAAACTATGGCTACACCTTC. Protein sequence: CASSHERGNYGYTF.

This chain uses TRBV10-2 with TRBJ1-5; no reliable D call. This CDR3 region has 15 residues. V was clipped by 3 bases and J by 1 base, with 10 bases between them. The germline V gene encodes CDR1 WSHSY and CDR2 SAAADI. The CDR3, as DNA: TGCGCCAGCAGTGACGAGGTTAGGAGCAATCAGCCCCAGCATTTT. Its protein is CASSDEVRSNQPQHF.

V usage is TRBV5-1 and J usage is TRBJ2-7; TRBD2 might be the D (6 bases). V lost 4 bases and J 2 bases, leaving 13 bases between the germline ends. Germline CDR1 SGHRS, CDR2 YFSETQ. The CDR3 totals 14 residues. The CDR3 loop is CASSATGRTYEQYF. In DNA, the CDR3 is TGCGCCAGCAGCGCAACTGGGAGGACCTACGAGCAGTACTTC. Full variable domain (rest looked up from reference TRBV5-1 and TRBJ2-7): KAGVTQTPRYLIKTRGQQVTLSCSPISGHRSVSWYQQTPGQGLQFLFEYFSETQRNKGNFPGRFSGRQFSNSRSEMNVSTLELGDSALYLCASSATGRTYEQYFGPGTRLTVT.

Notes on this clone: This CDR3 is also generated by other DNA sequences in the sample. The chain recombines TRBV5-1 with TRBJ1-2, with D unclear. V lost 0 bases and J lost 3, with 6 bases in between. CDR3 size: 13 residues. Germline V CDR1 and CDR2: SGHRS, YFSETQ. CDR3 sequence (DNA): TGCGCCAGCAGCTTGGGGCCTGACTATGGCTACACCTTC. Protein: CASSLGPDYGYTF.